This T cell receptor beta chain was identified in a study of control samples from healthy donors and cancer patients. Method: immunoSEQ multiplex PCR; TCRdb's copy keeps in-frame clones and lacks some. The sample yields about 170,000 clones, just under 95% seen once. The TCR comes from a woman aged 60-75 years in good health. Material: blood.

The CDR3 spells CASRRGTDTQYF. CDR3 in DNA: TGTGCCAGTAGAAGGGGCACAGATACGCAGTATTTT. The rearrangement joins TRBV19 to TRBJ2-3; D remains ambiguous. This CDR3 spans 12 amino acids. Trimming removed 6 bases from V and 1 base from J, with 5 bases in between. CDR1 LNHDA and CDR2 SQIVND come from the germline V gene (reference sequence).